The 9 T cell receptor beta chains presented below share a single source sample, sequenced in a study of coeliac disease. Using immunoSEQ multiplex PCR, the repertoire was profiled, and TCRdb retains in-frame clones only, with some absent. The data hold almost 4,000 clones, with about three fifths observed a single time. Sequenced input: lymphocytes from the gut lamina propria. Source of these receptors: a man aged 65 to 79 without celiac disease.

CDR3 bases: TGTGCCAGCAGCTTATTCGGCGGCTCTGGAAACACCATATATTTT. Translating it yields CASSLFGGSGNTIYF. The chain uses TRBV7-2 and TRBJ1-3; D is unclear. Germline V lookup: CDR1 SGHTA, CDR2 FQGNSA. V was pared by 2 bases and J by 0 bases, with 8 bases between. The length of the CDR3 is 15 residues.

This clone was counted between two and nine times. CDR3: CATPNRNTGELFF. CDR3 nucleotide sequence: TGCGCCACCCCAAACAGGAACACCGGGGAGCTGTTTTTT. The V and J genes are TRBV10-2 and TRBJ2-2; D is unclear. CDR3 size: 13 residues. In germline, CDR1 is WSHSY, CDR2 SAAADI. The V end lost 10 bases, the J end lost 1 base, and 10 bases lay between the germline ends.

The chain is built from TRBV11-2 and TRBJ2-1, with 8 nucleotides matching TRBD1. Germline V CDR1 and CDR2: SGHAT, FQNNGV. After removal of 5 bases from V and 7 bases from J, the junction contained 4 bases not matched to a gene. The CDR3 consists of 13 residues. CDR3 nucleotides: TGTGCCAGCAGCGCGCGACAGGGGAATGAGCAGTTCTTC. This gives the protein CASSARQGNEQFF.

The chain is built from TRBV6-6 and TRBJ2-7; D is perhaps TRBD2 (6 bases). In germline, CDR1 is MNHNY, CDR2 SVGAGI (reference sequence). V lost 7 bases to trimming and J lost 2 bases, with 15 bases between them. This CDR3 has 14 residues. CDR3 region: CASTEGQGPYEQYF. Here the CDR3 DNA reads TGTGCCAGCACGGAGGGGCAGGGACCCTACGAGCAGTACTTC.

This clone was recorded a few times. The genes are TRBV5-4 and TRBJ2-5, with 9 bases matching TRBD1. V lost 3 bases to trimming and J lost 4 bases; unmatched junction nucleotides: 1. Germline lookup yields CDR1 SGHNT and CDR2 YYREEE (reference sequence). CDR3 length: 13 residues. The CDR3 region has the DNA TGTGCCAGCAGCTACAGGGGGCGAGAGACCCAGTACTTC. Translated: CASSYRGRETQYF.

DNA for the CDR3: TGTGCCAGCAGCGTCGGAGTGGGGGGGGATAGGGGCGGCTACACCTTC. As protein: CASSVGVGGDRGGYTF. J is TRBJ1-2 and V is TRBV9; possibly TRBD1 for D (5 bases). CDR1 and CDR2 from the germline V gene are SGDLS and YYNGEE. Trimming removed 2 bases from V and 8 bases from J, with 22 bases in between. The CDR3 contains 16 residues.

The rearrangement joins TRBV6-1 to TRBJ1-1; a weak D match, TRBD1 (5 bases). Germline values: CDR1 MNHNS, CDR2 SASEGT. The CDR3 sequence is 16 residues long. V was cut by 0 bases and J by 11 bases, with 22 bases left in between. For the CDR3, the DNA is TGTGCCAGCAGTGAAGCTTCCGTTGTGGGGGTTCGGGGGGCTTTCTTT. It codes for CASSEASVVGVRGAFF.

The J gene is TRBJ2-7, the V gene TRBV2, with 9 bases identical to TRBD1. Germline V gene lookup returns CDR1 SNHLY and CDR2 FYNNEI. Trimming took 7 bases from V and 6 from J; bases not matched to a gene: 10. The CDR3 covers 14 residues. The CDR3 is CASNSGTGLSEQYF. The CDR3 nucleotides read TGTGCCAGCAACTCCGGGACAGGGCTGAGCGAGCAGTACTTC.

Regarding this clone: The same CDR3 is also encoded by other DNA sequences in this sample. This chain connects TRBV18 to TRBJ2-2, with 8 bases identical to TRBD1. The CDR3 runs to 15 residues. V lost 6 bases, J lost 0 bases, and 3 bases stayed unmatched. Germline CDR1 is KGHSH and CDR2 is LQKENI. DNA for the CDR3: TGTGCCAGCTCGAGGGACAGGCCGAACACCGGGGAGCTGTTTTTT. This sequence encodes CASSRDRPNTGELFF.